Reported below is one T cell receptor (beta chain). This specimen comes from a study of tissue T cells after allogeneic stem cell transplantation. Sequencing was performed with immunoSEQ multiplex PCR; in TCRdb, only in-frame clones are kept and a portion is missing. The table has 1,300 to 1,500 clones, about 85% seen once. The CDR3 runs to 11 residues. Trimming took off 0 bases at V and 3 bases at J, with 3 bases between the two ends. Germline-derived CDR1 and CDR2 are DFQATT and SNEGSKA (reference sequence). V usage is TRBV20-1 and J usage is TRBJ2-7, with D hard to call. Material: esophageal tissue, obtained at autopsy. The sequence came from a male patient aged 35 to 69 with steroid-refractory graft-versus-host disease after an allogeneic stem cell transplant. Some of the T cells might come from the graft donor. The CDR3 DNA reads TGCAGTGCTAGAGAGAACTACGAGCAGTACTTC. Amino acids: CSARENYEQYF.